Listed here are 24 T cell receptor beta chains from one sample, sequenced in a study of glioma-infiltrating T cells after dendritic cell vaccination (dated by TCRdb to 2016 to 2017). Receptor libraries were prepared by the immunoSEQ multiplex PCR assay. TCRdb took over this immuneACCESS table, retaining in-frame rearrangements with V and J assigned. Such tables are incomplete; in checked studies, under half of the missing clones stem from an unresolved V gene, and the remainder is unexplained. For this sample there are fewer than 110,000 clones; 81% appear just once. Clones ranked in the top ten supply approximately 12% of the sample. The sample in question was blood, obtained before dendritic cell vaccination. Receptor source: a human donor with glioblastoma.

V gene TRBV27 combines with J gene TRBJ2-6, with a tentative D call TRBD1 (6 bases). The length of the CDR3 is 19 residues. V lost 1 base and J lost 0, with 16 bases in between. CDR1 is MNHEY and CDR2 is SMNVEV in the germline V gene (reference sequence). The CDR3 DNA reads TGTGCCAGCAGTTTATATGGGGACACTCACAACTCTGGGGCCAACGTCCTGACTTTC. It translates to CASSLYGDTHNSGANVLTF.

The rearrangement joins TRBV2 to TRBJ2-1; TRBD2 is a possible D gene (6 bases). Germline values: CDR1 SNHLY, CDR2 FYNNEI. Trimming removed 7 bases from V and 5 bases from J, with 24 bases in between. There are 17 residues in the CDR3. CDR3 sequence (DNA): TGTGCCAGCACCGTGGGGCCAGGGACTTCGGGAAACAATGAGCAGTTCTTC. Translated, it gives CASTVGPGTSGNNEQFF.

The chain carries TRBV6-1 and TRBJ1-2; D possibly corresponds to TRBD1 (5 bases). V was shortened by 2 bases and J by 8 bases, with 21 bases between the two germline ends. There are 16 residues in the CDR3. Germline CDR1 is MNHNS and CDR2 is SASEGT. CDR3 loop: CASSEPGSYRGYGYTF. The CDR3, as DNA: TGTGCCAGCAGTGAACCAGGGTCCTATAGGGGCTACGGCTACACCTTC.

The rearrangement uses TRBV6-4 and TRBJ1-1; possible D gene TRBD1, 6 bases. This CDR3 has 16 amino acids. V dropped 4 bases and J dropped 1 base, with 16 bases sitting between them. Germline CDR1 and CDR2: MRHNA and SNTAGT. CDR3 loop: CASSAMQGIRNTEAFF. For the CDR3, the DNA is TGTGCCAGCAGTGCAATGCAGGGGATTCGGAACACTGAAGCTTTCTTT.

J is TRBJ1-2 and V is TRBV5-5; D remains unclear. Trimming stripped 4 bases from V and 2 bases from J, with 3 bases between. The CDR3 consists of 11 residues. In germline, CDR1 is SGHKS, CDR2 YYEKEE (reference sequence). The CDR3 sequence is CASSLNYGYTF. CDR3 DNA sequence: TGTGCCAGCAGCCTGAACTATGGCTACACCTTC.

The rearrangement links TRBV5-4 to TRBJ1-2; D gene uncertain. The CDR3 is 14 residues long. CDR1 SGHNT and CDR2 YYREEE come from the germline V gene (reference sequence). Trimming pared 0 bases from V and 5 bases from J, leaving 11 bases between. The CDR3 DNA follows: TGTGCCAGCAGCTTGGCCGGCAGGCTATATGGCTACACCTTC. Translating gives CASSLAGRLYGYTF.

Written as DNA, the CDR3 is TGTGCCAGCAGCCTCGCGGCGGGGGGGTCAGATACGCAGTATTTT. It yields the protein CASSLAAGGSDTQYF. The chain recombines TRBV11-2 with TRBJ2-3; TRBD2 agrees at 9 bases. The CDR3 is made up of 15 amino acids. Germline loops: CDR1 SGHAT, CDR2 FQNNGV. The V segment lost 5 bases and the J segment 4 bases; nucleotides outside the gene matches: 7.

This clone was detected only once. The chain joins TRBV30 to TRBJ2-7; weak D call: TRBD2 (6 bases). Trimming took off 3 bases at V and 1 base at J, with 13 bases between the two ends. Germline CDR1 reads GTSNPN; CDR2 reads SVGIG (reference sequence). The CDR3 length is 14 residues. The CDR3 nucleotides are TGTGCCTGGAGAGTGGGAGGAGGGTCCTACGAGCAGTACTTC. Amino acids: CAWRVGGGSYEQYF.

V and J are TRBV10-2 and TRBJ1-5; no definite D call. V shed 6 bases and J shed 6 bases, with 12 bases lying between them. This CDR3 is 13 amino acids long. Germline assignment: CDR1 WSHSY and CDR2 SAAADI. The CDR3 nucleotides read TGCGCCAGCAGGGGAGGTGCGGGTCAGCCCCAGCATTTT. Amino acid sequence: CASRGGAGQPQHF.

The V call is TRBV7-2, the J call TRBJ2-1, with 13 bases matching TRBD2. There are 15 residues in the CDR3. The germline V gene encodes CDR1 SGHTA and CDR2 FQGNSA. V gave up 4 bases and J gave up 7 bases; unmatched junction bases: 4. CDR3 DNA: TGTGCCAGCAGCTGGACTAGCGGGGGAGCAAATGAGCAGTTCTTC. Translating gives CASSWTSGGANEQFF. Looking up the rest from reference TRBV7-2 and TRBJ2-1 gives the full variable domain: GAGVSQSPSNKVTEKGKDVELRCDPISGHTALYWYRQSLGQGLEFLIYFQGNSAPDKSGLPSDRFSAERTGGSVSTLTIQRTQQEDSAVYLCASSWTSGGANEQFFGPGTRLTVL.

This clone was seen a few times. This sequence joins TRBV12-5 and TRBJ1-4; 7 bases align to TRBD1. The CDR3 extends over 16 amino acids. V shed 7 bases, J shed 6 bases, and the junction held 14 bases outside the gene matches. The V gene's germline CDR1 is LGHNT and CDR2 FRNRAP. This CDR3 reads CASATGQPTPDEKLFF. The CDR3 DNA reads as TGTGCTAGTGCCACGGGACAGCCGACACCTGATGAAAAACTGTTTTTT.

This chain links TRBV30 with TRBJ1-5; TRBD1 might be the D (5 bases). Trimming shortened V by 2 bases and J by 1 base, and 6 bases separated the two germline ends. This CDR3 comprises 13 residues. Germline V gene sequence: CDR1 GTSNPN, CDR2 SVGIG (reference sequence). Here the CDR3 DNA reads TGTGCCTGGAGTCCAGGGAGCAATCAGCCCCAGCATTTT. Translated: CAWSPGSNQPQHF.

The chain is built from TRBV4-2 and TRBJ2-3; 9 bases are a match to TRBD2. Germline V CDR1 and CDR2: LGHNA, YNFKEQ. The CDR3 has 15 amino acids. Germline trimming cut 2 bases from V and 12 bases from J; bases unmatched to any gene: 12. The CDR3 nucleotides read TGTGCCAGCAGCCAAAGATCGGGACTAGCTCCTTTCCAGTATTTT. This gives the protein CASSQRSGLAPFQYF.

The rearrangement joins TRBV7-8 to TRBJ1-4; 10 positions match TRBD1. Trimming took 6 bases from V and 8 from J; bases not matched to a gene: 12. Germline lookup yields CDR1 SGHVS and CDR2 FQNEAQ. CDR3 size: 16 residues. CDR3 nucleotide sequence: TGTGCCAGCAGGCCTTTTGGGACAGGGGTAGGAGAAAAACTGTTTTTT. Translation gives CASRPFGTGVGEKLFF. The full variable domain, in which reference TRBV7-8 and TRBJ1-4 provide the parts outside the CDR3, is GAGVSQSPRYKVAKRGQDVALRCDPISGHVSLFWYQQALGQGPEFLTYFQNEAQLDKSGLPSDRFFAERPEGSVSTLKIQRTQQEDSAVYLCASRPFGTGVGEKLFFGSGTQLSVL.

The genes are TRBV18 and TRBJ2-7; 14 positions agree with TRBD2. There are 16 residues in the CDR3. Germline loops: CDR1 KGHSH, CDR2 LQKENI. The V and J ends lost 0 bases and 3 bases, in that order; junction bases with no gene match: 1. CDR3 residues: CASSPPGTSGGYEQYF. The DNA for the CDR3 is TGTGCCAGCTCACCACCGGGGACTAGCGGGGGCTACGAGCAGTACTTC.

The V gene is TRBV10-3, the J gene TRBJ2-2; tentative D call: TRBD1 (5 bases). Germline V gene data show CDR1 as ENHRY and CDR2 as SYGVKD. This CDR3 is 12 amino acids long. Deletions cut 6 bases from V and 6 bases from J, with 8 bases between. The CDR3 nucleotides read TGTGCCATCAGGCAGGGCGCCGGGGAGCTGTTTTTT. Protein product: CAIRQGAGELFF.

This clone was picked up a small number of times. The V call is TRBV4-1, the J call TRBJ2-1, with 7 bases aligning to TRBD1. CDR1 and CDR2 from the germline V gene are MGHRA and YSYEKL. This CDR3 is built from 14 residues. Trimming removed 3 bases from V and 9 bases from J; junction bases left unmatched: 8. The CDR3 region has the DNA TGCGCCAGCAGCCATACAGGGGTTCCTACTGAGCAGTTCTTC. Amino acids: CASSHTGVPTEQFF.

In this sample, this clone turned up a few times. The chain joins TRBV7-9 to TRBJ1-1, with D perhaps matching TRBD1 (5 bases). V lost 11 bases and J 0 bases, leaving 13 bases between the germline ends. Germline V gene data show CDR1 as SEHNR and CDR2 as FQNEAQ (reference sequence). The CDR3 runs to 13 residues. CDR3 sequence (DNA): TGTGCCGGCGGACACCAGGTGAACACTGAAGCTTTCTTT. Protein sequence: CAGGHQVNTEAFF.

This clone has only one observation. The chain joins TRBV7-3 to TRBJ2-3; 14 bases fit TRBD2. This CDR3 spans 15 amino acids. The J segment lost 11 bases and the V segment lost 0 bases, leaving 4 bases of the junction unmatched. Germline V gives CDR1 SGHTA, CDR2 FQGTGA. CDR3: CASSLTRTSGGRQYF. CDR3 nucleotides: TGTGCCAGCAGCTTAACCCGGACTAGCGGGGGGCGGCAGTATTTT.

This sequence joins TRBV10-3 and TRBJ2-3; 9 bases agree with TRBD2. V lost 5 bases to trimming and J lost 1 base; unmatched junction nucleotides: 7. The CDR3 runs 16 residues. Per germline, CDR1 ENHRY and CDR2 SYGVKD. The chain's CDR3 is CAISNPSGDGTDTQYF. For the CDR3, the DNA is TGTGCCATCAGTAATCCTAGCGGGGACGGCACAGATACGCAGTATTTT.

The chain links TRBV5-5 to TRBJ2-2, with 11 bases lining up with TRBD2. The V gene end was trimmed by 0 bases and the J gene end by 10 bases; junction bases not matched to a gene: 11. In germline, CDR1 is SGHKS, CDR2 YYEKEE (reference sequence). The CDR3 has 17 amino acids. The chain's CDR3 is CASSLELAGGLSEELFF. CDR3 DNA: TGTGCCAGCAGCTTGGAATTAGCGGGGGGGCTTTCCGAGGAGCTGTTTTTT.

The J gene is TRBJ2-5, the V gene TRBV6-5, with D possibly matching TRBD2 (6 bases). The germline V and J ends were trimmed by 6 bases and 2 bases, with 16 bases remaining between them. Germline values: CDR1 MNHEY, CDR2 SVGAGI. The CDR3 spans 15 residues. DNA of the CDR3: TGTGCCAGCAGCCCCCGTTTACGGGAGCAAGAGACCCAGTACTTC. Its protein product is CASSPRLREQETQYF.

V usage is TRBV7-8 and J usage is TRBJ2-3; D is possibly TRBD1 (5 bases). This CDR3 has 15 residues. Germline V gene lookup returns CDR1 SGHVS and CDR2 FQNEAQ. V was shortened by 3 bases and J by 2 bases, with 12 bases between the two germline ends. The CDR3 DNA is TGTGCCAGCAGCTTCCGTTCAGGGTACACAGATACGCAGTATTTT. Amino acids: CASSFRSGYTDTQYF. The full variable domain, in which reference TRBV7-8 and TRBJ2-3 provide the parts outside the CDR3, is GAGVSQSPRYKVAKRGQDVALRCDPISGHVSLFWYQQALGQGPEFLTYFQNEAQLDKSGLPSDRFFAERPEGSVSTLKIQRTQQEDSAVYLCASSFRSGYTDTQYFGPGTRLTVL.

The gene calls are TRBV2 and TRBJ2-1, with TRBD1 as a possible D gene (6 bases). V was cut by 6 bases and J by 15 bases, with 21 bases left in between. The CDR3 has 13 amino acids. In germline, CDR1 is SNHLY, CDR2 FYNNEI. CDR3 sequence reads: CASSGNPEGVWFF. DNA for the CDR3: TGTGCCAGCAGCGGAAACCCCGAGGGGGTGTGGTTCTTC.